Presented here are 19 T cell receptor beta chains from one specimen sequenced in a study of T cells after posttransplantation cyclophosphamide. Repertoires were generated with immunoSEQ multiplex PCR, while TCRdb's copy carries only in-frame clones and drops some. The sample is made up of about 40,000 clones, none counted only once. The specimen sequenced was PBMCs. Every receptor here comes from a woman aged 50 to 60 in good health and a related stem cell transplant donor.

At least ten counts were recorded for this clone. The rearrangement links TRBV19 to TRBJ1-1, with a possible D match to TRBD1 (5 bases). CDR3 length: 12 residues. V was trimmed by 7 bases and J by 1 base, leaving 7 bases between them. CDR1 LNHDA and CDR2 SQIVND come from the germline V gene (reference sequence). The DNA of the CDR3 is TGTGCCAGTAACAGGTGGAACACTGAAGCTTTCTTT. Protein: CASNRWNTEAFF.

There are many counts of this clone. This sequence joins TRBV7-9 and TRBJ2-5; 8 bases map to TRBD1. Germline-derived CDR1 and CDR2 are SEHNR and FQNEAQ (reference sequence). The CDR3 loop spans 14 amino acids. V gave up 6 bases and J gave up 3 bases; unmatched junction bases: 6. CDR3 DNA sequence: TGTGCCAGCAGTCCCACGGACAGGGAAGAGACCCAGTACTTC. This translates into CASSPTDREETQYF.

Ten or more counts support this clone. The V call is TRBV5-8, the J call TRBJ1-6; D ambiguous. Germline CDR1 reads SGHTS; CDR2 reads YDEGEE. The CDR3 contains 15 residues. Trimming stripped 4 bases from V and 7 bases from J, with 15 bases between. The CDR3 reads CASSRGVSPNSPLHF. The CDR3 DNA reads TGTGCCAGCAGCCGCGGCGTTTCGCCGAATTCACCCCTCCACTTT.

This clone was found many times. CDR3 DNA sequence: TGTGCCAGCAGCCATAAGGACAGCTACGAGCAGTACTTC. Residues: CASSHKDSYEQYF. This chain joins TRBV4-2 and TRBJ2-7; TRBD1 might be the D (6 bases). V was clipped by 3 bases and J by 3 bases, with 9 bases between them. CDR1 is LGHNA, CDR2 YNFKEQ, per germline. The CDR3 length is 13 residues.

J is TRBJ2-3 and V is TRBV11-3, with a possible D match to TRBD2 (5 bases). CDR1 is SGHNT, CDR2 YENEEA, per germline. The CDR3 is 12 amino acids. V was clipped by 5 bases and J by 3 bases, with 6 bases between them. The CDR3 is CASSPGTDTQYF. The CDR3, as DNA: TGTGCCAGCAGCCCGGGGACAGATACGCAGTATTTT.

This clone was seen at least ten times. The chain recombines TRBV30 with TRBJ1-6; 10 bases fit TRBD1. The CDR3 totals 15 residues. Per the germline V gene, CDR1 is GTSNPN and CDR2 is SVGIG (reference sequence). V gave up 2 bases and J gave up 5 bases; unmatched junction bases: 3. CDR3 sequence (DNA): TGTGCCTGGAGTCCGGGACAGGGGAATAATTCACCCCTCCACTTT. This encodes CAWSPGQGNNSPLHF.

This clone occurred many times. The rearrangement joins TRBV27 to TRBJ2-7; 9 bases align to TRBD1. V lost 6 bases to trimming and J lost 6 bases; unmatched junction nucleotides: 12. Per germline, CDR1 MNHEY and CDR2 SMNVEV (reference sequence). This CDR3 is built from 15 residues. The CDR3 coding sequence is TGTGCCAGCAGACATCCCGGGACAGGGCCCGTCGAGCAGTACTTC. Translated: CASRHPGTGPVEQYF.

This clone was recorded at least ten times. Here the CDR3 DNA reads TGCGCCAGCAGCTTGGCAGGCCCTCAAGGCGGGGAGCTGTTTTTT. Its protein product is CASSLAGPQGGELFF. The chain uses TRBV5-1 and TRBJ2-2; D unresolved. Trimming removed 0 bases from V and 7 bases from J, with 13 bases in between. Germline CDR1 is SGHRS and CDR2 is YFSETQ. The CDR3 extends over 15 amino acids.

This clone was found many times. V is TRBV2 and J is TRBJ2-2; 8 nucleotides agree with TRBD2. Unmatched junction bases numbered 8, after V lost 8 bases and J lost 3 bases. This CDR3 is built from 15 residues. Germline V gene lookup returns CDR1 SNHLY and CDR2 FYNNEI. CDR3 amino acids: CASGGGRGDTGELFF. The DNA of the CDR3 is TGTGCCAGCGGCGGGGGGCGGGGGGACACCGGGGAGCTGTTTTTT. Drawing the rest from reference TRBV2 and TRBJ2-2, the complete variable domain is EPEVTQTPSHQVTQMGQEVILRCVPISNHLYFYWYRQILGQKVEFLVSFYNNEISEKSEIFDDQFSVERPDGSNFTLKIRSTKLEDSAMYFCASGGGRGDTGELFFGEGSRLTVL.

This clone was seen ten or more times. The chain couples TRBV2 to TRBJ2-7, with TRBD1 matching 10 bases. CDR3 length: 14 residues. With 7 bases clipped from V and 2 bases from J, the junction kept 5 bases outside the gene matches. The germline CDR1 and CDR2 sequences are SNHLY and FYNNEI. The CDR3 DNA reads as TGTGCCAGCAACTTAGGACAGGGGGCCTACGAGCAGTACTTC. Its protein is CASNLGQGAYEQYF.

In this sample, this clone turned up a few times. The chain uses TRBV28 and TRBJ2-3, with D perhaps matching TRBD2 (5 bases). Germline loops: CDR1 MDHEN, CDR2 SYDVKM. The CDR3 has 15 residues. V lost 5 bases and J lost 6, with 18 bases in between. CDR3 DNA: TGTGCCAGCAGTCGAGTGCTCCGGGGATCGGATACGCAGTATTTT. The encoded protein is CASSRVLRGSDTQYF. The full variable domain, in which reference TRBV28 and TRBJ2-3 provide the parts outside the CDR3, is DVKVTQSSRYLVKRTGEKVFLECVQDMDHENMFWYRQDPGLGLRLIYFSYDVKMKEKGDIPEGYSVSREKKERFSLILESASTNQTSMYLCASSRVLRGSDTQYFGPGTRLTVL.

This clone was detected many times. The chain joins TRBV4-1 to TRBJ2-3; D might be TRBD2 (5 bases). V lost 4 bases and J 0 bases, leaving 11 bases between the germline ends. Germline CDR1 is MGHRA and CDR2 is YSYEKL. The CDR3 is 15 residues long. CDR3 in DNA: TGCGCCAGCAGCCCACAGCGGTCTAGCACAGATACGCAGTATTTT. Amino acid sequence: CASSPQRSSTDTQYF.

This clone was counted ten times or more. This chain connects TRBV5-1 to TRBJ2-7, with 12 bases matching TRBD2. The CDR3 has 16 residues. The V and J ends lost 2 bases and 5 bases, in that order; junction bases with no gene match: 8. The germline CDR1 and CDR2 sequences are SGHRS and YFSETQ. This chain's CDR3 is CASSLWTSGETDEQYF. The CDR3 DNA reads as TGCGCCAGCAGCTTATGGACTAGCGGGGAGACAGACGAGCAGTACTTC.

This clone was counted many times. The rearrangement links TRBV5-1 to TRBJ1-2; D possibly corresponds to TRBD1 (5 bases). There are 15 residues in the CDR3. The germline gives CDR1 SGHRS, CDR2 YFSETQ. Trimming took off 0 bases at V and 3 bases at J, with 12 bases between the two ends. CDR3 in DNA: TGCGCCAGCAGCTTGGTGGGGGGAACAGACTATGGCTACACCTTC. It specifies CASSLVGGTDYGYTF.

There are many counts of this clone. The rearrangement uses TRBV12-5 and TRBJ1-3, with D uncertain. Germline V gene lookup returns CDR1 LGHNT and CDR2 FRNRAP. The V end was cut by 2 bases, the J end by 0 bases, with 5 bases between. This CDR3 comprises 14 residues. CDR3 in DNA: TGTGCTAGTGGTTTGACAGCCTCTGGAAACACCATATATTTT. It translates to CASGLTASGNTIYF.

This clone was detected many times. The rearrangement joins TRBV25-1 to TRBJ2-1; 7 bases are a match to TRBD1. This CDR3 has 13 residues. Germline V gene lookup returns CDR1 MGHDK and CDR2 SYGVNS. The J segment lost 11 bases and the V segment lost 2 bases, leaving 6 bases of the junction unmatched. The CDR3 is CASSEHGTEQQFF. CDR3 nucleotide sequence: TGTGCCAGCAGTGAACACGGGACAGAACAGCAGTTCTTC.

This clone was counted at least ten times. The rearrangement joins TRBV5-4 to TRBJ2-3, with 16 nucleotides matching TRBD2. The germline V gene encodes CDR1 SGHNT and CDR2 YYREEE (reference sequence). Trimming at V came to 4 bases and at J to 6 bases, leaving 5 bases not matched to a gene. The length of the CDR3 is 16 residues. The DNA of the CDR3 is TGTGCCAGCAGCCCGGGACTAGCGGGGGGGCCGGATACGCAGTATTTT. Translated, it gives CASSPGLAGGPDTQYF.

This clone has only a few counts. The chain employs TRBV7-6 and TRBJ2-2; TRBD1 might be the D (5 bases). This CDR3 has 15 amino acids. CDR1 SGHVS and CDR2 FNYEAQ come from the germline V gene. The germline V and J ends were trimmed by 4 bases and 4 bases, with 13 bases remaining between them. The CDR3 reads CASSSSGPSTGELFF. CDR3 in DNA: TGTGCCAGCAGCTCTTCAGGGCCGAGCACCGGGGAGCTGTTTTTT.

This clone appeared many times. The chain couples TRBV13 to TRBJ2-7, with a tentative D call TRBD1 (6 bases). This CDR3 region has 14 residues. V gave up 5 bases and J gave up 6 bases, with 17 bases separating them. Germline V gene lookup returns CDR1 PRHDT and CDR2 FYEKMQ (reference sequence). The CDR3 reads CASSLPGTLTEQYF. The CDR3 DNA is TGTGCCAGCAGCCTCCCCGGGACACTAACCGAGCAGTACTTC.